Sequencing of this T cell receptor (beta chain) was carried out in a study of CD8+ T cells in alopecia areata. Overall study context: Tofacitinib administration to treated patients was oral, at 5 to 10 mg twice daily.

cDNA serving as the sequencing template came from extracted, reverse transcribed RNA. Measured with immunoSEQ multiplex PCR; TCRdb has only the in-frame clones, and not every one. The sample has more than 95,000 clones, 85% to 90% seen once. Treatment denoted: oral pan-JAK inhibitor, 5-10 mg twice daily. The CDR3 runs to 13 residues. The trim removed 6 bases at V and 4 bases at J, leaving 9 bases unmatched. Germline V gene data show CDR1 as SQVTM and CDR2 as ANQGSEA. The specimen comprised CD8+ T cells sorted from blood, sampled between weeks 30 and 35, from a patient treated with tofacitinib. This chain uses TRBV29-1 with TRBJ2-7, with TRBD1 identical over 7 bases. This sequence originates from a human donor with alopecia areata. The CDR3 here is CSVLPGTAYEQYF. The CDR3, as DNA: TGCAGCGTCCTCCCGGGGACAGCTTACGAGCAGTACTTC.